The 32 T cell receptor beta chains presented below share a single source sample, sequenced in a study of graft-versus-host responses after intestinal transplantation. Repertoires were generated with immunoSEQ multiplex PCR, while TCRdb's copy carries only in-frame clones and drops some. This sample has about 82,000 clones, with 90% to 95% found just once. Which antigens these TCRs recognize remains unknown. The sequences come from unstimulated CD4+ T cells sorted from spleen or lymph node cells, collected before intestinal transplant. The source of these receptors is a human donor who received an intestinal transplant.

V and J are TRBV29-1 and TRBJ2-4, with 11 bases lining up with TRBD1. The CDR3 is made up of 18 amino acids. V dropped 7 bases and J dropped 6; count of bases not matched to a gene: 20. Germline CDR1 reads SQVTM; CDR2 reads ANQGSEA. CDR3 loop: CSAPRGWTGGDFGNIQYF. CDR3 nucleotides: TGCAGCGCCCCACGGGGTTGGACAGGGGGCGATTTTGGAAACATTCAGTACTTC.

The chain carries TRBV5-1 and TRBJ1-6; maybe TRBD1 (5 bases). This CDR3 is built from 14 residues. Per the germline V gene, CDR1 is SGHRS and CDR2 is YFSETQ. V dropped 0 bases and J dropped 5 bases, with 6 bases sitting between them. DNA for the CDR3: TGCGCCAGCAGCTTGGACAGGAATAATTCACCCCTCCACTTT. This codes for CASSLDRNNSPLHF.

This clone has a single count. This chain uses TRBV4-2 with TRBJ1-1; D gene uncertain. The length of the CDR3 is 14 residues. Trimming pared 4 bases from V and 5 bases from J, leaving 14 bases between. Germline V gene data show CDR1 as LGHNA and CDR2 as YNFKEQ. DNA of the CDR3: TGTGCCAGCAGCCCACGAAACGGGAGAACTGAAGCTTTCTTT. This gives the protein CASSPRNGRTEAFF.

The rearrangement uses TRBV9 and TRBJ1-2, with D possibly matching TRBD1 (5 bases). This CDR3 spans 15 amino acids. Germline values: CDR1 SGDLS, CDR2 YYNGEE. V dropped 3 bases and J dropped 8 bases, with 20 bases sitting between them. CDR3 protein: CASSGQPPRGFGYTF. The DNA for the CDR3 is TGTGCCAGCAGCGGCCAACCCCCCCGGGGGTTCGGCTACACCTTC.

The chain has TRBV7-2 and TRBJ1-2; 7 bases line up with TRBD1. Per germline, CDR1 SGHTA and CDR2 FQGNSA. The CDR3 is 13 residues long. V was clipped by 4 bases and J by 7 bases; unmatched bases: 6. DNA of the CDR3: TGTGCCAGCAGCTCAGGGGGGTTCGGTGGCTACACCTTC. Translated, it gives CASSSGGFGGYTF.

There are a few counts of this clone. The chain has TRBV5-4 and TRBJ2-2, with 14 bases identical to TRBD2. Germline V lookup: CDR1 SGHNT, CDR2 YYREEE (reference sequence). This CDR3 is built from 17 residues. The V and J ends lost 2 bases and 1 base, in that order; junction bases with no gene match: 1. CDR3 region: CASSLGLAGGNTGELFF. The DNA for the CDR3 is TGTGCCAGCAGCTTAGGACTAGCGGGGGGGAACACCGGGGAGCTGTTTTTT.

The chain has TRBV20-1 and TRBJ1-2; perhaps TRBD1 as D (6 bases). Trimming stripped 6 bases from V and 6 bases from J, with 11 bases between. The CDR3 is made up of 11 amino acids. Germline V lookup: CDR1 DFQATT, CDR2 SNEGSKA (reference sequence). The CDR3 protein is CSAQGQDGYTF. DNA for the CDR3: TGCAGTGCCCAGGGGCAGGATGGCTACACCTTC.

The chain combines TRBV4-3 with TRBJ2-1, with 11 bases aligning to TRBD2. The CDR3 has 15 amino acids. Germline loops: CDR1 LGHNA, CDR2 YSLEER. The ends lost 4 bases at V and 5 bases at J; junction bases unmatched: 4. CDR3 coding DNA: TGCGCCAGCAGCCGCGGGACTAGCGGAGACAATGAGCAGTTCTTC. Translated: CASSRGTSGDNEQFF.

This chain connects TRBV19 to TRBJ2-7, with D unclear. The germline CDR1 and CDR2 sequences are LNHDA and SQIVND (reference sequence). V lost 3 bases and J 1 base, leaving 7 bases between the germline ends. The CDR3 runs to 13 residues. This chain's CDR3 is CASSISQSYEQYF. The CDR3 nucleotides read TGTGCCAGTAGTATTTCACAGTCCTACGAGCAGTACTTC.

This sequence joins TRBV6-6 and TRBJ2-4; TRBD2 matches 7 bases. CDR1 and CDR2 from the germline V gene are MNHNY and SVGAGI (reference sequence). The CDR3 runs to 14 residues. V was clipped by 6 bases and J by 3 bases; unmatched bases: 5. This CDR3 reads CASSQRGFKNIQYF. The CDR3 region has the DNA TGTGCCAGCAGCCAGCGGGGCTTCAAAAACATTCAGTACTTC.

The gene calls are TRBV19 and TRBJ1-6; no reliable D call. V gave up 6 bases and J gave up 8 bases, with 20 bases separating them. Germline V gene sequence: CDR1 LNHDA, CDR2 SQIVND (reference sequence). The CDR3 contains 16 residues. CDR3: CASRKWIGQADSPLHF. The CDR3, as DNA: TGTGCCAGTAGGAAATGGATTGGGCAGGCTGATTCACCCCTCCACTTT.

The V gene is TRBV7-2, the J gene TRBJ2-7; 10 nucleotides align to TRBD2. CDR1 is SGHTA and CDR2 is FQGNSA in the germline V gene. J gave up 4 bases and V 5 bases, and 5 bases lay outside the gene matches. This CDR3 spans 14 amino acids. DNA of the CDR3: TGTGCCAGCAGCCTCGGTAGCGGGGGGTACGAGCAGTACTTC. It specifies CASSLGSGGYEQYF. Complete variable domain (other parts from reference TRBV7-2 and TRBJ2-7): GAGVSQSPSNKVTEKGKDVELRCDPISGHTALYWYRQSLGQGLEFLIYFQGNSAPDKSGLPSDRFSAERTGGSVSTLTIQRTQQEDSAVYLCASSLGSGGYEQYFGPGTRLTVT.

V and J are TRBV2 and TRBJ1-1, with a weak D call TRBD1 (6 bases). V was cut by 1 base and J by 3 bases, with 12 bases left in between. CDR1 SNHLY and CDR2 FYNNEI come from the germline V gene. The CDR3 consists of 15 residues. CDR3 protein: CASSEGGRGDTEAFF. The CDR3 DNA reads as TGTGCCAGCAGTGAAGGAGGCAGGGGAGACACTGAAGCTTTCTTT.

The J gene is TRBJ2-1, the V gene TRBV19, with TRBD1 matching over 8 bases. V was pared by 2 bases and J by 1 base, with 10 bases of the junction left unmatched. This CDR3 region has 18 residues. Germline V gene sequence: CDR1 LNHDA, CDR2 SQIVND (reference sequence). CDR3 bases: TGTGCCAGTAGTATAAGTTCAGGGGGCGCGATTTCCTACAATGAGCAGTTCTTC. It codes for CASSISSGGAISYNEQFF.

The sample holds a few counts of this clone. CDR3 sequence (DNA): TGTGCCATCAGTGACTTGAACACCGGGGAGCTGTTTTTT. Amino acid sequence: CAISDLNTGELFF. V usage is TRBV10-3 and J usage is TRBJ2-2; D is unresolved. Germline values: CDR1 ENHRY, CDR2 SYGVKD. CDR3 length: 13 residues. V gave up 3 bases and J gave up 1 base, with 3 bases separating them.

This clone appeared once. This CDR3 reads CASSDRGQLSATEAFF. CDR3 coding DNA: TGTGCCAGTAGCGACCGGGGACAGTTGTCGGCCACTGAAGCTTTCTTT. The J gene is TRBJ1-1, the V gene TRBV19, with 7 bases lining up with TRBD1. CDR1 LNHDA and CDR2 SQIVND come from the germline V gene (reference sequence). This CDR3 spans 16 amino acids. V was pared by 6 bases and J by 4 bases, with 14 bases of the junction left unmatched.

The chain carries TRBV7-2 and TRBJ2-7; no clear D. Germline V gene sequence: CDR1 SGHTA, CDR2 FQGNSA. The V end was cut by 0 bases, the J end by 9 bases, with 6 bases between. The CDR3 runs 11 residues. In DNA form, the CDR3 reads TGTGCCAGCAGCTTAGCTGAGGTGCAGTACTTC. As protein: CASSLAEVQYF. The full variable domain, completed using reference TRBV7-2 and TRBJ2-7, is GAGVSQSPSNKVTEKGKDVELRCDPISGHTALYWYRQSLGQGLEFLIYFQGNSAPDKSGLPSDRFSAERTGGSVSTLTIQRTQQEDSAVYLCASSLAEVQYFGPGTRLTVT.

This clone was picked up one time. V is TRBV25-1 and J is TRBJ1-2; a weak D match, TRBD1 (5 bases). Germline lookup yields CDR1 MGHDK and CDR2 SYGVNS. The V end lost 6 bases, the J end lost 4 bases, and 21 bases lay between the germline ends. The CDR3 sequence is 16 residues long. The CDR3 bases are TGTGCCAGCAGCCCACCGGGGGGGGAGGGCGTCTATGGCTACACCTTC. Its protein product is CASSPPGGEGVYGYTF.

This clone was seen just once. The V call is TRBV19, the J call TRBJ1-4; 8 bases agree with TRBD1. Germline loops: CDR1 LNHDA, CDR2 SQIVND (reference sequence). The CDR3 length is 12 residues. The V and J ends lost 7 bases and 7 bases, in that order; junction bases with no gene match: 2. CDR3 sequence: CASNGQGEKLFF. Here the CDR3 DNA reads TGTGCCAGTAACGGACAGGGTGAAAAACTGTTTTTT.

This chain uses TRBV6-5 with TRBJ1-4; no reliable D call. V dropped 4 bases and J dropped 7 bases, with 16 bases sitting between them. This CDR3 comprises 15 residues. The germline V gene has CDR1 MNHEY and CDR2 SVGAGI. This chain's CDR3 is CASSLMKAVREKLFF. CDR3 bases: TGTGCCAGCAGTTTAATGAAGGCGGTTCGTGAAAAACTGTTTTTT.

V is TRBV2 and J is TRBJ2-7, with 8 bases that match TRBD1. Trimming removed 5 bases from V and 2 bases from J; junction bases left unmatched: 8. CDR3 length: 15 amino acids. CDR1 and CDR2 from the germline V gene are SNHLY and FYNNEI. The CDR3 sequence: CASSTRQGPTYEQYF. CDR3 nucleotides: TGTGCCAGCAGTACTCGACAGGGGCCCACCTACGAGCAGTACTTC.

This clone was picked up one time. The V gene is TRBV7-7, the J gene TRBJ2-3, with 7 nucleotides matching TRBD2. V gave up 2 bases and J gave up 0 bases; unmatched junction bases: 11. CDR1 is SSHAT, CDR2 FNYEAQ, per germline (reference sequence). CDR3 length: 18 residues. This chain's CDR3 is CASSLKPPGGASTDTQYF. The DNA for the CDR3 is TGTGCCAGCAGCTTAAAGCCCCCGGGGGGAGCTAGCACAGATACGCAGTATTTT.

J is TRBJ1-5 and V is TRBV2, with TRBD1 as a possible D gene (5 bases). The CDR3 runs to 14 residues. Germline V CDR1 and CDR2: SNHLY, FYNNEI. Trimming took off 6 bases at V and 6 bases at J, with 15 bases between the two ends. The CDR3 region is CASRDIEGGQPQHF. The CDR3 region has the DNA TGTGCCAGCAGGGACATCGAAGGCGGTCAGCCCCAGCATTTT.

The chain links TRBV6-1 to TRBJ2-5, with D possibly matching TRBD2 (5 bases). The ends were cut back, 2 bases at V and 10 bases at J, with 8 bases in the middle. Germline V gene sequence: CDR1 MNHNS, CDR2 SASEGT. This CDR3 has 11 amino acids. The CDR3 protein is CASSESGNQYF. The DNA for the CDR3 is TGTGCCAGCAGTGAATCGGGGAACCAGTACTTC.

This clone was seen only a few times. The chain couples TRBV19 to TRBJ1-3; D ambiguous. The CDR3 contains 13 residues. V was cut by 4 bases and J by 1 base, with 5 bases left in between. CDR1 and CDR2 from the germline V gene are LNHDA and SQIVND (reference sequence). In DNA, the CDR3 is TGTGCCAGTAGTACGGGTTCTGGAAACACCATATATTTT. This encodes CASSTGSGNTIYF.

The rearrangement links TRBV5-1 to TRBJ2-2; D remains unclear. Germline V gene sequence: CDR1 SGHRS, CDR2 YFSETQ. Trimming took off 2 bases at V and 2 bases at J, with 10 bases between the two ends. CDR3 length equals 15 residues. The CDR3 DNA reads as TGCGCCAGCAGCTTCAAGACACCTAACACCGGGGAGCTGTTTTTT. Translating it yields CASSFKTPNTGELFF.

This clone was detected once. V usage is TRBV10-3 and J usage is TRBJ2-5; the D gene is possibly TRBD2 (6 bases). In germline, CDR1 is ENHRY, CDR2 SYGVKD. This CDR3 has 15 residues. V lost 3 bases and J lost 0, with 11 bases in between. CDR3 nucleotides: TGTGCCATCAGTGACCCGGCGGGGTACCAAGAGACCCAGTACTTC. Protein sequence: CAISDPAGYQETQYF.

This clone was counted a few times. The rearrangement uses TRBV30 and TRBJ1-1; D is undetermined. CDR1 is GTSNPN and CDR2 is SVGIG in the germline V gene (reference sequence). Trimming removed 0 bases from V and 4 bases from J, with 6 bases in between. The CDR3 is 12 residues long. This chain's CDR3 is CAWSVSTTEAFF. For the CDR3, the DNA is TGTGCCTGGAGTGTTAGCACCACTGAAGCTTTCTTT.

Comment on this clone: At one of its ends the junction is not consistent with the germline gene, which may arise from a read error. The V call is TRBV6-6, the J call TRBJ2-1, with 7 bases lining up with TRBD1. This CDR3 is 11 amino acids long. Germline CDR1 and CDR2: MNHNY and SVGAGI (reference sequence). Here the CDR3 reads CASSRQGEKFF. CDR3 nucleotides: TGTGCCAGCAGCCGACAGGGTGAGAAGTTCTTC.

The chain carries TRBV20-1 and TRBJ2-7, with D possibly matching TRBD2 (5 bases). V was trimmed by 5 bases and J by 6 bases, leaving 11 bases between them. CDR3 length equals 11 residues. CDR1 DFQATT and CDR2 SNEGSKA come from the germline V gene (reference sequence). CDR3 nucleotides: TGCAGTGCTTGGACTGCAGGCGAGCAGTACTTC. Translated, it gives CSAWTAGEQYF.

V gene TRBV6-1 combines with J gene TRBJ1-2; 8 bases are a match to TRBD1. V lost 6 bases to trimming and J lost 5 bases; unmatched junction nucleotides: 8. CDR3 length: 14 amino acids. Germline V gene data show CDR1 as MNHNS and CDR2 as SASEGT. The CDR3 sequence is CASSRDRSGYGYTF. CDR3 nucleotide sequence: TGTGCCAGCAGCCGGGACAGGTCTGGGTATGGCTACACCTTC.

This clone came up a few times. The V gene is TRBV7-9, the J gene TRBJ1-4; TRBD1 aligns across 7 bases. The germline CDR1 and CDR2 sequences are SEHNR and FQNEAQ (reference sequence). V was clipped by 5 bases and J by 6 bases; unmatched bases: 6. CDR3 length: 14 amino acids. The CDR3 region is CASSATGADEKLFF. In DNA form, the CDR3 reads TGTGCCAGCAGCGCAACAGGGGCTGATGAAAAACTGTTTTTT. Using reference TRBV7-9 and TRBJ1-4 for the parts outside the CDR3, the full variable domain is DTGVSQNPRHKITKRGQNVTFRCDPISEHNRLYWYRQTLGQGPEFLTYFQNEAQLEKSRLLSDRFSAERPKGSFSTLEIQRTEQGDSAMYLCASSATGADEKLFFGSGTQLSVL.